This TCR beta chain was profiled in a study of T cells in tuberculosis. Repertoires were generated with immunoSEQ multiplex PCR, while TCRdb's copy carries only in-frame clones and drops some. This sample has roughly 44,000 clones, with nearly 95% found just once. The sequenced sample consisted of PBMCs. The sequence was collected from a donor aged 10 to 29 with latent tuberculosis or without tuberculosis infection.

CDR3 sequence (DNA): TGTGCCAGCAGCTTAAGTTTCCGGACAGGGTTTCTTGGCTACACCTTC. Its translation is CASSLSFRTGFLGYTF. The V gene is TRBV7-2, the J gene TRBJ1-2, with 8 bases matching TRBD1. Germline V gives CDR1 SGHTA, CDR2 FQGNSA. CDR3 size: 16 residues. Trimming at V came to 2 bases and at J to 7 bases, leaving 12 bases not matched to a gene.